This T cell receptor (beta chain) was sequenced for a study of blood T cell repertoires in COVID-19. Across the study: Acute-phase and convalescent COVID-19 samples originated in the United States, Italy and Spain. Nucleic acid was either cDNA or gDNA, and it came from T cells, B-cell-depleted T cells, or PBMCs.

This CDR3 comprises 14 residues. The ends were cut back, 4 bases at V and 3 bases at J, with 13 bases in the middle. CDR1 is SGHRS and CDR2 is YFSETQ in the germline V gene. How the authors handled the data: Reference gene primer amplification gave estimated nucleated cell counts. Only in-frame clones appear in the TCRdb table, and some are missing; sequencing was by immunoSEQ multiplex PCR. D and trimming come from the DNA, and the V and J calls and clone size come from that table. In the table there are about 260,000 clones, 90% of which are singletons. Sequencing was performed on peripheral blood. The chain links TRBV5-1 to TRBJ1-1; D might be TRBD1 (5 bases). This receptor was taken from a woman aged 40-49 years with acute or convalescent COVID-19. The CDR3 loop is CASSGRVEDTEAFF. The DNA for the CDR3 is TGCGCCAGCAGCGGCAGGGTTGAGGACACTGAAGCTTTCTTT.